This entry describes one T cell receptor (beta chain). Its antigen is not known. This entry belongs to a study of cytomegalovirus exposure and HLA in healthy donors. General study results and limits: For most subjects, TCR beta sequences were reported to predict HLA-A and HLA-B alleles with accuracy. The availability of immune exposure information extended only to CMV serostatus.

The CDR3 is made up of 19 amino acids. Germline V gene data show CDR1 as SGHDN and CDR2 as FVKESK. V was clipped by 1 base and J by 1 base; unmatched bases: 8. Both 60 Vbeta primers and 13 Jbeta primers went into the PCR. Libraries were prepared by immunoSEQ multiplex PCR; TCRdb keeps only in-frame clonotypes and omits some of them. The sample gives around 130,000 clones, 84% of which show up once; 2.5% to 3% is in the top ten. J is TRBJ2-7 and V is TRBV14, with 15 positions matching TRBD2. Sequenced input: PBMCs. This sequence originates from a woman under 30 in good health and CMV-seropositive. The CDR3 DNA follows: TGTGCCAGCAGCCAAGGGACTAGCGGGGGGGCCCGTTGGTCCTACGAGCAGTACTTC. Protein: CASSQGTSGGARWSYEQYF.